The source of this TCR beta chain is a study of blood T cell repertoires in COVID-19. The germline V and J ends were trimmed by 2 bases and 3 bases, with 11 bases remaining between them. The CDR3 loop spans 15 amino acids. The V gene's germline CDR1 is SGHVS and CDR2 FQNEAQ. The table came from immunoSEQ multiplex PCR; TCRdb's copy has only in-frame clones and leaves some out. The data show about 180,000 clones, about four fifths seen once. The receptor was derived from a man between 65 and 79 years old with active or convalescent COVID-19. Sequenced input: peripheral blood. The chain employs TRBV7-8 and TRBJ1-5; D not resolved. The CDR3, as DNA: TGTGCCAGCAGCTTACCCGGGTCCTCCAATCAGCCCCAGCATTTT. Its protein is CASSLPGSSNQPQHF.